The 22 T cell receptor beta chains presented below share a single source sample, sequenced in a study of blood T cells in healthy people across ages. Next came a second PCR, run for about 6 to 11 cycles, which used a sample-barcoded 5' primer along with a J-beta primer mix. TCRdb analysed the 5' RACE reads with MiXCR anew, one entry per CDR3 protein. In the table there are 600,000 or so distinct CDR3 sequences, 20% to 25% of which are singletons. Material: blood. The receptor set was obtained from a man aged 65-85 years in good health.

This clonotype was recorded a few times. One base away lies a much larger clone, so this may be a sequencing read error. The genes are TRBV7-6 and TRBJ2-2, with 9 positions matching TRBD2. Germline lookup yields CDR1 SGHVS and CDR2 FNYEAQ. The CDR3 runs 17 residues. The CDR3 DNA reads as TGTGTCAGCAGCCGATTTACTAGCGGGTCTTTTAACGGGGAGCTGTTTTTT. Amino acid sequence: CVSSRFTSGSFNGELFF.

The chain combines TRBV6-2 or TRBV6-3 with TRBJ1-6, with 8 bases identical to TRBD1. The CDR3 sequence is 15 residues long. After removal of 6 bases from V and 5 bases from J, the junction contained 6 bases not matched to a gene. Germline CDR1 reads MNHEY; CDR2 reads SVGEGT. The CDR3, as DNA: TGTGCCAGCAGCCCACCGGGACAGGATAATTCACCCCTCCACTTT. Encoded protein: CASSPPGQDNSPLHF.

The table lists this clonotype with a few counts. The J gene is TRBJ2-2, the V gene TRBV2; D might be TRBD2 (5 bases). The CDR3 is 17 residues long. Germline V CDR1 and CDR2: SNHLY, FYNNEI. V lost 1 base to trimming and J lost 0 bases, with 12 bases between them. For the CDR3, the DNA is TGTGCCAGCAGTGAAGTCGGCGTTAGCGCGAACACCGGGGAGCTGTTTTTT. This sequence encodes CASSEVGVSANTGELFF.

This clonotype has ten or more counts. The V call is TRBV7-8, the J call TRBJ2-2; TRBD2 aligns across 11 bases. CDR1 is SGHVS and CDR2 is FQNEAQ in the germline V gene. The trim removed 0 bases at V and 1 base at J, leaving 7 bases unmatched. CDR3 length equals 19 residues. CDR3 sequence: CASSLASGRVAKNTGELFF. The DNA of the CDR3 is TGTGCCAGCAGCTTAGCTAGCGGGAGGGTGGCGAAGAACACCGGGGAGCTGTTTTTT.

V usage is TRBV15 and J usage is TRBJ2-3, with 8 bases that match TRBD2. Trimming removed 6 bases from V and 1 base from J; junction bases left unmatched: 6. This CDR3 is 15 amino acids long. The germline V gene encodes CDR1 LNHNV and CDR2 YYDKDF (reference sequence). CDR3 nucleotide sequence: TGTGCCACCAGGAAGGGACTAGTCGGCACAGATACGCAGTATTTT. It encodes CATRKGLVGTDTQYF.

This clonotype turned up a few times. The chain employs TRBV20-1 and TRBJ2-7, with D possibly being TRBD1 (5 bases). The CDR3 contains 14 residues. Germline CDR1 is DFQATT and CDR2 is SNEGSKA (reference sequence). Trimming cost V 3 bases and J 5 bases, with 17 bases left between them. CDR3 residues: CSARPGRVEDEQYF. The CDR3, as DNA: TGCAGTGCTAGGCCAGGCAGGGTTGAGGACGAGCAGTACTTC.

This clonotype was detected ten times or more. This rearrangement joins TRBV11-1 to TRBJ2-4; D is undetermined. The ends were cut back, 1 base at V and 3 bases at J, with 4 bases in the middle. The CDR3 length is 13 residues. Germline V gives CDR1 SGHAT, CDR2 FQDESV (reference sequence). This CDR3 reads CASSLDYKNIQYF. In nucleotides, the CDR3 is TGTGCCAGCAGCTTAGATTACAAAAACATTCAGTACTTC. The whole variable domain, remainder taken from reference TRBV11-1 and TRBJ2-4, is EAEVAQSPRYKITEKSQAVAFWCDPISGHATLYWYRQILGQGPELLVQFQDESVVDDSQLPKDRFSAERLKGVDSTLKIQPAELGDSAMYLCASSLDYKNIQYFGAGTRLSVL.

This clonotype has ten or more counts. The rearrangement links TRBV7-2 to TRBJ2-6; no firm D call. Trimming left V 5 bases short and J 12 bases short, with 11 bases between. CDR1 SGHTA and CDR2 FQGNSA come from the germline V gene. The CDR3 length is 12 residues. CDR3 sequence reads: CASSPSVGVLTF. The CDR3 bases are TGTGCCAGCAGCCCGTCCGTCGGCGTCCTGACTTTC.

This clonotype appeared a few times. The chain combines TRBV7-2 with TRBJ1-5; TRBD1 is a possible D gene (6 bases). The CDR3 totals 15 residues. Per germline, CDR1 SGHTA and CDR2 FQGNSA. The ends were cut back, 5 bases at V and 3 bases at J, with 14 bases in the middle. For the CDR3, the DNA is TGTGCCAGCAGCCTAGACAGGATCCCCAATCAGCCCCAGCATTTT. This codes for CASSLDRIPNQPQHF.

This clonotype was seen once. The chain is built from TRBV6-2 or TRBV6-3 and TRBJ2-4; D is uncertain. The CDR3 consists of 16 residues. The germline V gene has CDR1 MNHEY and CDR2 SVGEGT. Trimming pared 2 bases from V and 7 bases from J, leaving 18 bases between. CDR3 region: CASSYPKARVGNIQYF. CDR3 coding DNA: TGTGCCAGCAGTTACCCGAAAGCACGGGTAGGGAACATTCAGTACTTC.

This clonotype was seen more than once but under ten times. The DNA for the CDR3 is TGTGCCAGCAGCCAGTGGGAGCCCTCCTACGAGCAGTACTTC. Its protein is CASSQWEPSYEQYF. The chain has TRBV14 and TRBJ2-7, with D possibly matching TRBD2 (5 bases). In germline, CDR1 is SGHDN, CDR2 FVKESK. With 3 bases removed from V and 0 bases from J, the gap between germline ends came to 9 bases. This CDR3 contains 14 residues.

This chain links TRBV28 with TRBJ2-5, with 8 nucleotides matching TRBD2. V lost 2 bases and J lost 5; bases outside the gene matches: 4. The CDR3 sequence is 14 residues long. Germline V gives CDR1 MDHEN, CDR2 SYDVKM. In nucleotides, the CDR3 is TGTGCCAGCAGTTTAAGAGCGGGAGTGGAGACCCAGTACTTC. It yields the protein CASSLRAGVETQYF.

This clonotype appeared a few times. The J gene is TRBJ2-3, the V gene TRBV5-1, with TRBD2 as a possible D gene (5 bases). The CDR3 spans 14 residues. Germline loops: CDR1 SGHRS, CDR2 YFSETQ. V was pared by 7 bases and J by 0 bases, with 12 bases between. The chain's CDR3 is CASRRDSSTDTQYF. In nucleotides, the CDR3 is TGCGCCAGCCGACGGGATAGCAGCACAGATACGCAGTATTTT.

This clonotype was seen more than once but under ten times. The chain uses TRBV6-2 or TRBV6-3 and TRBJ2-7; 10 bases line up with TRBD1. The germline V gene encodes CDR1 MNHEY and CDR2 SVGEGT. This CDR3 has 16 residues. With 1 base clipped from V and 3 bases from J, the junction kept 6 bases outside the gene matches. CDR3 amino acids: CASSYLTGGLYYEQYF. The CDR3 DNA is TGTGCCAGCAGTTACTTGACAGGGGGCCTTTACTACGAGCAGTACTTC.

This clonotype was seen a few times. The V gene is TRBV21-1, the J gene TRBJ2-7; the DNA was not compared with TRBD2, the D call given in the table. TRBV21-1 is a pseudogene segment. The CDR3 is 12 amino acids. The CDR3 sequence is CASKLPPGEQYF. In DNA, the CDR3 is TGTGCCAGCAAGCTCCCGCCCGGGGAGCAGTACTTC.

V gene TRBV29-1 combines with J gene TRBJ2-1, with TRBD1 matching over 7 bases. The assigned J gene may be wrong: the sequence end matches TRBJ2-5 better. The CDR3 sequence is 10 residues long. CDR1 is SQVTM and CDR2 is ANQGSEA in the germline V gene. CDR3 nucleotides: TGCAGCGCCTCGACAGGGCACCAGTACTTC. It codes for CSASTGHQYF.

This rearrangement joins TRBV4-1 to TRBJ2-7, with D hard to call. Germline V lookup: CDR1 MGHRA, CDR2 YSYEKL. V was trimmed by 0 bases and J by 2 bases, leaving 8 bases between them. This CDR3 region has 14 residues. The CDR3 sequence is CASSQEGSTYEQYF. The DNA of the CDR3 is TGCGCCAGCAGCCAAGAAGGCTCGACCTACGAGCAGTACTTC.

This clonotype has a count of ten or more. The chain couples TRBV12-3 or TRBV12-4 to TRBJ2-1, with D uncertain. The V gene lost 5 bases and the J gene lost 3 bases, with 2 bases spanning the gap. The CDR3 is made up of 11 amino acids. The DNA of the CDR3 is TGTGCCAGCAGTAACTACAATGAGCAGTTCTTC. Translating gives CASSNYNEQFF.

This sequence joins TRBV5-1 and TRBJ2-7; 12 nucleotides line up with TRBD2. Germline CDR1 reads SGHRS; CDR2 reads YFSETQ. V shed 4 bases, J shed 3 bases, and the junction held 11 bases outside the gene matches. The CDR3 extends over 17 amino acids. Here the CDR3 reads CASSGLAGSHWSYEQYF. The CDR3 nucleotides read TGCGCCAGCAGCGGACTAGCGGGGTCCCATTGGAGCTACGAGCAGTACTTC. Complete variable domain (other parts from reference TRBV5-1 and TRBJ2-7): KAGVTQTPRYLIKTRGQQVTLSCSPISGHRSVSWYQQTPGQGLQFLFEYFSETQRNKGNFPGRFSGRQFSNSRSEMNVSTLELGDSALYLCASSGLAGSHWSYEQYFGPGTRLTVT.

This clonotype has a handful of counts. One base away lies a much larger clone, so this may be a sequencing read error. V and J are TRBV7-8 and TRBJ2-3; D unresolved. This CDR3 contains 12 residues. Germline V gives CDR1 SGHVS, CDR2 FQNEAQ. V dropped 5 bases and J dropped 2 bases, with 5 bases sitting between them. CDR3 in amino acids: CASSPITDTQYF. In DNA, the CDR3 is TGTGCCAGCAGCCCGATCACAGATACGCAGTATTTT. Drawing the rest from reference TRBV7-8 and TRBJ2-3, the complete variable domain is GAGVSQSPRYKVAKRGQDVALRCDPISGHVSLFWYQQALGQGPEFLTYFQNEAQLDKSGLPSDRFFAERPEGSVSTLKIQRTQQEDSAVYLCASSPITDTQYFGPGTRLTVL.

A few counts support this clonotype. The chain carries TRBV5-1 and TRBJ1-1; 10 bases line up with TRBD1. J gave up 4 bases and V 2 bases, and 2 bases lay outside the gene matches. The CDR3 has 14 amino acids. Germline V gene sequence: CDR1 SGHRS, CDR2 YFSETQ. DNA of the CDR3: TGCGCCAGCAGCTTAGACAGGGGGCTCACTGAAGCTTTCTTT. Translating gives CASSLDRGLTEAFF.

As regards this clonotype: This is likely a read error, given that the CDR3 carries no conserved phenylalanine or tryptophan at its end. The rearrangement links TRBV5-6 to TRBJ2-1; no firm D call. V was pared by 1 base and J by 8 bases, with 7 bases between. The CDR3 spans 12 residues. Germline CDR1 SGHDT, CDR2 YYEEEE. The CDR3 here is CASSLQPHEQFL. Here the CDR3 DNA reads TGTGCCAGCAGCTTGCAGCCCCATGAGCAGTTCCTC.